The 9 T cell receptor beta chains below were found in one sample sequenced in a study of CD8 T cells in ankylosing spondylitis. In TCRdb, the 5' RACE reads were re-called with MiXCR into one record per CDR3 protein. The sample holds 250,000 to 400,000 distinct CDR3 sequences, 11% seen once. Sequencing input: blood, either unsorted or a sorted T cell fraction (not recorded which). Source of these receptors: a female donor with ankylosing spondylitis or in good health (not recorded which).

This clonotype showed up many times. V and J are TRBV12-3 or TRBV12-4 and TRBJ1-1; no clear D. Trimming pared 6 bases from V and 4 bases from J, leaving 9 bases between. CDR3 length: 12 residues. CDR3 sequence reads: CASSPPGTEAFF. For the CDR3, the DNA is TGTGCCAGCAGCCCACCAGGCACTGAAGCTTTCTTT.

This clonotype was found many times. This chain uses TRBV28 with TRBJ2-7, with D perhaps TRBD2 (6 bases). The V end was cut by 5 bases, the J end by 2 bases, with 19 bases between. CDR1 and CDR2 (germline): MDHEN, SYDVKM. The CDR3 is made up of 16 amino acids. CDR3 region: CASSTPPGGATYEQYF. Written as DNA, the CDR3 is TGTGCCAGCAGTACCCCCCCAGGAGGGGCAACCTACGAGCAGTACTTC.

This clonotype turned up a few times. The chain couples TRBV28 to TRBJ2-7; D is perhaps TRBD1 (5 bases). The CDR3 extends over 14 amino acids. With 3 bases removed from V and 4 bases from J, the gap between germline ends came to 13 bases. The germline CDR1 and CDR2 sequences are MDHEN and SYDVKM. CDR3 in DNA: TGTGCCAGCAGTTTGCAGGGTACGACGTACGAGCAGTACTTC. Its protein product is CASSLQGTTYEQYF. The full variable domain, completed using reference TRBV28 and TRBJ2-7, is DVKVTQSSRYLVKRTGEKVFLECVQDMDHENMFWYRQDPGLGLRLIYFSYDVKMKEKGDIPEGYSVSREKKERFSLILESASTNQTSMYLCASSLQGTTYEQYFGPGTRLTVT.

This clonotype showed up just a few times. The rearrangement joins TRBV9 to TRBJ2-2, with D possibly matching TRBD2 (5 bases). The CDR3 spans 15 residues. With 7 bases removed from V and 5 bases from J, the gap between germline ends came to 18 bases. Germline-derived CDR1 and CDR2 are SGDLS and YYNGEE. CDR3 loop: CASGLASPGTGELFF. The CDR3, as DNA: TGTGCCAGCGGACTGGCGTCACCGGGAACCGGGGAGCTGTTTTTT.

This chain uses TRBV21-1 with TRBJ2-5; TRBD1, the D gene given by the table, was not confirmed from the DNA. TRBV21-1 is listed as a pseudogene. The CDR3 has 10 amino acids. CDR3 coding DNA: TGTGCCACCGCGAATCCCCTGAAGTACTTC. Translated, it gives CATANPLKYF.

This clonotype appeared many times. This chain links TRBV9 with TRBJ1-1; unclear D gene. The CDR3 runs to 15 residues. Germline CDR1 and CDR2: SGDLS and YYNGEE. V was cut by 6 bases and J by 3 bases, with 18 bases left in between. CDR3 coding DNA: TGTGCCAGCACCGACCGCGCAGATACTTACACTGAAGCTTTCTTT. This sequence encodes CASTDRADTYTEAFF.

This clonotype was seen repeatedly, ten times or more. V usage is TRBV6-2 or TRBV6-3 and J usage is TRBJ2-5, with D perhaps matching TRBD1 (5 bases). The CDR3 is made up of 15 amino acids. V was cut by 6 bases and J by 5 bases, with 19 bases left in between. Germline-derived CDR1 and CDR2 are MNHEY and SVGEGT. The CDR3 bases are TGTGCCAGCAGCAACAGGTTCGGCGTCGAGGAGACCCAGTACTTC. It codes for CASSNRFGVEETQYF.

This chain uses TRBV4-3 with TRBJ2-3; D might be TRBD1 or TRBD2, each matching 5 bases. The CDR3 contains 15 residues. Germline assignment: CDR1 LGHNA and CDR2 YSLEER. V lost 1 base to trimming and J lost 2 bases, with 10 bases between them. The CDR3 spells CASSQGDGATDTQYF. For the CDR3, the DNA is TGCGCCAGCAGCCAAGGGGACGGAGCCACAGATACGCAGTATTTT.

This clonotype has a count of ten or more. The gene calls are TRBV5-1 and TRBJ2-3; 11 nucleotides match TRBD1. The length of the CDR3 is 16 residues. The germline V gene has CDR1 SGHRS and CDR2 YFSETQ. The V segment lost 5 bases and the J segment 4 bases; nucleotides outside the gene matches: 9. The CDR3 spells CASRWTGGPVADTQYF. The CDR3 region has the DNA TGCGCCAGCAGATGGACAGGGGGCCCCGTCGCAGATACGCAGTATTTT.